The 22 T cell receptor beta chains below all came from one sample that was sequenced in a study of blood T cell repertoires in COVID-19. The protocol was immunoSEQ multiplex PCR, while the TCRdb copy is restricted to in-frame clones and leaves out a portion. The table includes 400,000 or so clones, around 87% detected once. Sequencing was carried out using peripheral blood. These receptors originate from a human donor in a cohort sampled during active COVID-19.

The rearrangement joins TRBV19 to TRBJ2-1; D may be TRBD2 (5 bases). Between the trimmed V and J ends, which lost 9 bases and 2 bases, there was a span of 20 bases. In germline, CDR1 is LNHDA, CDR2 SQIVND (reference sequence). The length of the CDR3 is 16 residues. CDR3 sequence: CASTKGEGYPYNEQFF. The CDR3 coding sequence is TGTGCCAGCACCAAAGGAGAGGGCTACCCCTACAATGAGCAGTTCTTC.

The rearrangement uses TRBV28 and TRBJ2-2; the match to TRBD1 covers 9 bases. CDR1 MDHEN and CDR2 SYDVKM come from the germline V gene. The length of the CDR3 is 17 residues. Unmatched junction bases numbered 10, after V lost 6 bases and J lost 2 bases. CDR3 in DNA: TGTGCCAGCAGGAGGGACAGGGTCCCTGGTAACACCGGGGAGCTGTTTTTT. It specifies CASRRDRVPGNTGELFF.

The genes are TRBV7-2 and TRBJ2-3, with D perhaps TRBD2 (7 bases). The V gene's germline CDR1 is SGHTA and CDR2 FQGNSA. This CDR3 is built from 16 residues. The V and J ends lost 1 base and 2 bases respectively, with 13 bases between them. CDR3 loop: CASSLELGGLTDTQYF. The CDR3 DNA is TGTGCCAGCAGCTTAGAGCTGGGGGGGCTCACAGATACGCAGTATTTT. The full variable domain, in which reference TRBV7-2 and TRBJ2-3 provide the parts outside the CDR3, is GAGVSQSPSNKVTEKGKDVELRCDPISGHTALYWYRQSLGQGLEFLIYFQGNSAPDKSGLPSDRFSAERTGGSVSTLTIQRTQQEDSAVYLCASSLELGGLTDTQYFGPGTRLTVL.

The CDR3 DNA reads TGCGCCAGCAGCCATGGGACTAGCGGGGAATACGAGCAGTACTTC. Its translation: CASSHGTSGEYEQYF. The rearrangement links TRBV4-1 to TRBJ2-7, with 13 bases identical to TRBD2. Germline assignment: CDR1 MGHRA and CDR2 YSYEKL. V shed 3 bases and J 4 bases; nucleotides not matched to a gene: 3. The length of the CDR3 is 15 residues.

The V and J genes are TRBV15 and TRBJ2-7; 9 bases agree with TRBD2. In germline, CDR1 is LNHNV, CDR2 YYDKDF (reference sequence). The V gene end was trimmed by 1 base and the J gene end by 9 bases; junction bases not matched to a gene: 13. This CDR3 contains 16 residues. CDR3 region: CATSRGVAGAPGVQYF. CDR3 bases: TGTGCCACCAGCAGAGGGGTAGCGGGAGCCCCGGGGGTGCAGTACTTC.

The gene calls are TRBV25-1 and TRBJ1-3; 9 bases line up with TRBD1. With V trimmed by 8 bases and J by 3 bases, 5 bases remained unmatched. The CDR3 consists of 14 residues. The germline gives CDR1 MGHDK, CDR2 SYGVNS. DNA for the CDR3: TGTGCCAGCTCAACAGGGGGCGGTGGAAACACCATATATTTT. Amino acid sequence: CASSTGGGGNTIYF.

This rearrangement joins TRBV19 to TRBJ1-3; D is unclear. The CDR3 contains 15 residues. The germline V gene has CDR1 LNHDA and CDR2 SQIVND (reference sequence). V shed 5 bases and J shed 2 bases, with 13 bases lying between them. For the CDR3, the DNA is TGTGCCAGTAGTGCTAAACTTAAAGCTGGAAACACCATATATTTT. It encodes CASSAKLKAGNTIYF.

This clone was observed a single time. This chain uses TRBV12-3 or TRBV12-4 with TRBJ1-1; no firm D call. This CDR3 has 13 residues. V lost 3 bases and J 1 base, leaving 6 bases between the germline ends. The CDR3 DNA is TGTGCCAGCAGTTTCACATGGAACACTGAAGCTTTCTTT. Residues: CASSFTWNTEAFF.

The V gene is TRBV9, the J gene TRBJ2-3; TRBD2 matches 12 bases. In germline, CDR1 is SGDLS, CDR2 YYNGEE. The CDR3 is 15 amino acids. V lost 2 bases to trimming and J lost 3 bases; unmatched junction nucleotides: 1. CDR3 nucleotides: TGTGCCAGCAGCGTCGGGACTAGCGGGACAGATACGCAGTATTTT. Its protein product is CASSVGTSGTDTQYF. Drawing the rest from reference TRBV9 and TRBJ2-3, the complete variable domain is DSGVTQTPKHLITATGQRVTLRCSPRSGDLSVYWYQQSLDQGLQFLIQYYNGEERAKGNILERFSAQQFPDLHSELNLSSLELGDSALYFCASSVGTSGTDTQYFGPGTRLTVL.

The chain carries TRBV7-9 and TRBJ2-2, with D possibly being TRBD2 (5 bases). This CDR3 contains 14 residues. From germline, CDR1 is SEHNR and CDR2 FQNEAQ (reference sequence). The V and J ends lost 6 bases and 4 bases respectively, with 12 bases between them. The CDR3 sequence: CASREASSTGELFF. CDR3 sequence (DNA): TGTGCCAGCAGAGAGGCTAGCAGCACCGGGGAGCTGTTTTTT.

The chain has TRBV4-2 and TRBJ1-2; 9 nucleotides align to TRBD1. The ends lost 5 bases at V and 2 bases at J; junction bases unmatched: 3. The germline gives CDR1 LGHNA, CDR2 YNFKEQ. CDR3 length: 14 residues. In nucleotides, the CDR3 is TGTGCCAGCAGCTATACAGGGGGCAACTATGGCTACACCTTC. Amino acid sequence: CASSYTGGNYGYTF.

This rearrangement joins TRBV20-1 to TRBJ2-2; 8 bases line up with TRBD1. Germline values: CDR1 DFQATT, CDR2 SNEGSKA (reference sequence). This CDR3 region has 16 residues. V trimming: 3 bases; J trimming: 5 bases; junction bases outside the gene matches: 11. The CDR3 sequence is CSASTGQGVGTGELFF. DNA for the CDR3: TGCAGTGCTAGTACCGGACAGGGAGTAGGGACCGGGGAGCTGTTTTTT.

Concerning this clone itself: Other DNA sequences from this sample encode an identical CDR3 as well. V is TRBV7-9 and J is TRBJ2-7; D is unclear. CDR1 is SEHNR, CDR2 FQNEAQ, per germline (reference sequence). Between the trimmed V and J ends, which lost 5 bases and 3 bases, there was a span of 8 bases. This CDR3 spans 12 amino acids. CDR3 DNA: TGTGCCAGCAGCCCAACCGGCTACGAGCAGTACTTC. Amino acid sequence: CASSPTGYEQYF.

The chain's CDR3 is CASSLISAGATYEQYF. As DNA, the CDR3 is TGTGCCAGCAGTTTAATCTCTGCAGGGGCCACCTACGAGCAGTACTTC. The chain couples TRBV27 to TRBJ2-7; possibly TRBD1 for D (6 bases). V was cut by 2 bases and J by 2 bases, with 16 bases left in between. Germline V gene sequence: CDR1 MNHEY, CDR2 SMNVEV (reference sequence). There are 16 residues in the CDR3.

J is TRBJ1-5 and V is TRBV29-1; the D gene is possibly TRBD1 (6 bases). The CDR3 is 14 residues long. Trimming removed 5 bases at V and 6 bases at J, with 17 bases between. Germline V gene sequence: CDR1 SQVTM, CDR2 ANQGSEA. The CDR3 loop is CSVRNRVQSQPQHF. DNA of the CDR3: TGCAGCGTTCGAAACAGGGTGCAAAGTCAGCCCCAGCATTTT.

The chain has TRBV19 and TRBJ1-4; no definite D call. The CDR3 is made up of 15 amino acids. CDR1 is LNHDA, CDR2 SQIVND, per germline (reference sequence). V shed 5 bases and J shed 10 bases, with 20 bases lying between them. The CDR3 loop is CASSRVEGNAGKLFF. The CDR3 DNA reads TGTGCCAGTAGTCGGGTCGAGGGAAATGCGGGAAAACTGTTTTTT. The whole variable domain, filled in from reference TRBV19 and TRBJ1-4, reads DGGITQSPKYLFRKEGQNVTLSCEQNLNHDAMYWYRQDPGQGLRLIYYSQIVNDFQKGDIAEGYSVSREKKESFPLTVTSAQKNPTAFYLCASSRVEGNAGKLFFGSGTQLSVL.

V usage is TRBV12-3 or TRBV12-4 and J usage is TRBJ2-2; no firm D call. This CDR3 is built from 13 residues. Trimming shortened V by 1 base and J by 6 bases, and 6 bases separated the two germline ends. CDR3 coding DNA: TGTGCCAGCAGTTTAGGGCGGCCCGGGGAGCTGTTTTTT. Translating it yields CASSLGRPGELFF.

The chain joins TRBV6-5 to TRBJ1-2, with a possible D match to TRBD1 (6 bases). The CDR3 is 13 residues long. The germline gives CDR1 MNHEY, CDR2 SVGAGI. V was shortened by 11 bases and J by 4 bases, with 17 bases between the two germline ends. This chain's CDR3 is CAARGPGAYGYTF. The CDR3 nucleotides are TGTGCCGCGCGGGGGCCCGGCGCCTATGGCTACACCTTC.

The chain carries TRBV5-8 and TRBJ2-7, with TRBD2 as a possible D gene (6 bases). CDR3 length equals 15 residues. The V gene's germline CDR1 is SGHTS and CDR2 YDEGEE. Deletions cut 0 bases from V and 2 bases from J, with 12 bases between. The DNA for the CDR3 is TGTGCCAGCAGCTTGGGGGAATCTAGCGCCTACGAGCAGTACTTC. This sequence encodes CASSLGESSAYEQYF.

The genes are TRBV6-5 and TRBJ1-1, with TRBD1 matching 7 bases. Germline CDR1 is MNHEY and CDR2 is SVGAGI. This CDR3 is 12 amino acids long. V shed 5 bases and J 12 bases; nucleotides not matched to a gene: 9. The CDR3 bases are TGTGCCAGCAGTCTAGGACAGGAAAAAACTTTCTTT. This encodes CASSLGQEKTFF.

The rearrangement uses TRBV4-2 and TRBJ2-1; TRBD2 matches 8 bases. The V gene's germline CDR1 is LGHNA and CDR2 YNFKEQ. V shed 4 bases and J 10 bases; nucleotides not matched to a gene: 3. This CDR3 has 12 residues. CDR3 amino acids: CASSLTSDEQFF. DNA of the CDR3: TGTGCCAGCAGCCTGACTAGCGACGAGCAGTTCTTC.

This clone appeared once. V gene TRBV19 combines with J gene TRBJ2-1; 7 nucleotides agree with TRBD2. This CDR3 is 14 amino acids long. Unmatched junction bases numbered 4, after V lost 2 bases and J lost 6 bases. CDR1 LNHDA and CDR2 SQIVND come from the germline V gene (reference sequence). This CDR3 is CASSIRGRGNEQFF. CDR3 in DNA: TGTGCCAGTAGTATACGGGGGAGGGGCAATGAGCAGTTCTTC.